The rows below give T cell receptor beta chains drawn from one sample of a study of blood T cell repertoires in COVID-19. Assay used: immunoSEQ multiplex PCR; TCRdb lists only in-frame clones, some missing. The sample shows about 180,000 clones, about 83% of them seen only once. The material sequenced was peripheral blood. The source of these receptors is a person between 65 and 79 years old with COVID-19, enrolled during active disease. The conserved cysteine and the conserved F or W are not part of the CDR3 here. Each record gives: CDR3 protein, clone size, J gene, CDR3 length, V gene. Some rows mark clone size as missing; the rest say once, few, many or name a class of expanded clone.

ASSRAGRGPYGYT | - | TRBJ1-2 | 13 | TRBV6-2/TRBV6-3
ASSQHTGGTNTGELF | few | TRBJ2-2 | 15 | TRBV5-1
ASSQVASTDTQY | - | TRBJ2-3 | 12 | TRBV4-2
ASSSGLEKLF | - | TRBJ1-4 | 10 | TRBV28
ASSPKTGTGNTIY | - | TRBJ1-3 | 13 | TRBV9
AWSVHGGNQPQH | - | TRBJ1-5 | 12 | TRBV30
AGIQGTATNEKLF | - | TRBJ1-4 | 13 | TRBV28
ASSSRGDRGGNQPQH | - | TRBJ1-5 | 15 | TRBV7-9
ASTAAGNSGNTIY | - | TRBJ1-3 | 13 | TRBV3-1/TRBV3-2
ASSLAALPSGGAIHYEQY | - | TRBJ2-7 | 18 | TRBV5-8
AWSGLAGDEQY | - | TRBJ2-7 | 11 | TRBV30
ASSLTRGTGELF | few | TRBJ2-2 | 12 | TRBV19
ASSLPGLAGAGANVLT | - | TRBJ2-6 | 16 | TRBV5-1
ASSYVFAGEETQY | - | TRBJ2-5 | 13 | TRBV6-5
ASSLTGYEQY | - | TRBJ2-7 | 10 | TRBV7-2
AWSVGTGGYYGYT | once | TRBJ1-2 | 13 | TRBV30
ASSSQLAGGAPYNEQF | - | TRBJ2-1 | 16 | TRBV27
ASSPMDRDNSPLH | - | TRBJ1-6 | 13 | TRBV28
ASSPTTGNTEAF | - | TRBJ1-1 | 12 | TRBV9
ARSLGGQGAGNTEAF | - | TRBJ1-1 | 15 | TRBV5-3
ASSKTSGSRGETQY | - | TRBJ2-5 | 14 | TRBV10-1
ASSWTSGTSGDTQY | - | TRBJ2-3 | 14 | TRBV2
ASSPTLGGERGLKTQY | - | TRBJ2-5 | 16 | TRBV3-1/TRBV3-2
APRGDGATNEKLF | - | TRBJ1-4 | 13 | TRBV24-1
ASSKTGRSYEQY | - | TRBJ2-7 | 12 | TRBV19
ASMGRRGTTLANEKLF | - | TRBJ1-4 | 16 | TRBV19
ASSSGQGFSPLH | - | TRBJ1-6 | 12 | TRBV5-8
ATQGSGNQPQH | - | TRBJ1-5 | 11 | TRBV10-3
ASSQRALLAGDESYNEQF | - | TRBJ2-1 | 18 | TRBV14
ASSLGGALRAF | - | TRBJ1-1 | 11 | TRBV11-2
ASSYSIPPRWPQH | - | TRBJ1-5 | 13 | TRBV6-6
ASSERASGYTGELF | - | TRBJ2-2 | 14 | TRBV2
ASSWGGRYTDTQY | - | TRBJ2-3 | 13 | TRBV27
ASSLASVAVRGYT | few | TRBJ1-2 | 13 | TRBV7-9
ASSPPGGTGVEKLF | - | TRBJ1-4 | 14 | TRBV28
ATSGTPNQPQH | - | TRBJ1-5 | 11 | TRBV19
ASSGGQGTEAF | - | TRBJ1-1 | 11 | TRBV9
ASSYSTSGSIEF | - | TRBJ2-1 | 12 | TRBV6-5
ASSLASGWKY | once | TRBJ2-7 | 10 | TRBV5-6
ASSTTGWYEQY | - | TRBJ2-7 | 11 | TRBV6-5
ASSLEGQGAIEKLF | - | TRBJ1-4 | 14 | TRBV5-1
ASSPLVNTEAF | - | TRBJ1-1 | 11 | TRBV28
ASATSGRDTQY | - | TRBJ2-3 | 11 | TRBV9
ASSPAGTSGLYEQY | - | TRBJ2-7 | 14 | TRBV3-1/TRBV3-2
ATAGTGVTKNIQY | - | TRBJ2-4 | 13 | TRBV10-3
ASSPRGTGRSTDTQY | - | TRBJ2-3 | 15 | TRBV28
ASSQDPPGGGSPNSPLH | - | TRBJ1-6 | 17 | TRBV3-1/TRBV3-2
ASSVLLAGSGELF | - | TRBJ2-2 | 13 | TRBV9
ASSVAGITEAF | few | TRBJ1-1 | 11 | TRBV2
ASSQVPGTASSGANVLT | - | TRBJ2-6 | 17 | TRBV3-1/TRBV3-2
ASSLRQKYEQY | - | TRBJ2-7 | 11 | TRBV4-1
ASSLVGAGGELF | - | TRBJ2-2 | 12 | TRBV5-4
ASRSLAEGGYEQY | - | TRBJ2-7 | 13 | TRBV28
ASSPGLADTDTQY | - | TRBJ2-3 | 13 | TRBV4-1
ASSPPRQLGNTIY | - | TRBJ1-3 | 13 | TRBV7-9